Following are 22 T cell receptor beta chains from one sample sequenced in a study of beta chain features in type 1 diabetes. Every isolated RNA sample was fully reverse transcribed, so sequencing captured expressed TCRB transcripts. Profiled with immunoSEQ multiplex PCR; TCRdb holds only in-frame clones, not every one. The sample has around 13,000 clones, 35% to 55% seen once. Material: stem cell memory CD4+ T cells from blood. The receptors shown here come from a man between 18 and 35 years old in good health.

The CDR3 nucleotides are TGTGCCAGCAGCCGGGACATTCCCACCGGGGAGCTGTTTTTT. This codes for CASSRDIPTGELFF. The V call is TRBV7-3, the J call TRBJ2-2; perhaps TRBD1 as D (6 bases). The CDR3 length is 14 residues. Germline V gene data show CDR1 as SGHTA and CDR2 as FQGTGA. V lost 5 bases, J lost 4 bases, and 11 bases lay in between.

This chain joins TRBV19 and TRBJ2-6; D may be TRBD2 (6 bases). The CDR3 is 15 residues long. V gave up 5 bases and J gave up 0 bases, with 8 bases separating them. In germline, CDR1 is LNHDA, CDR2 SQIVND (reference sequence). This chain's CDR3 is CASSVGSSGANVLTF. The CDR3 DNA reads as TGTGCCAGTAGTGTCGGGAGCTCTGGGGCCAACGTCCTGACTTTC.

This chain joins TRBV25-1 and TRBJ2-7; 7 bases align to TRBD1. V lost 4 bases, J lost 2 bases, and 2 bases stayed unmatched. CDR1 and CDR2 from the germline V gene are MGHDK and SYGVNS. The CDR3 extends over 13 amino acids. In DNA form, the CDR3 reads TGTGCCAGCAGTGGGGGACAGACCTACGAGCAGTACTTC. Protein product: CASSGGQTYEQYF.

This clone was detected a few times. The rearrangement uses TRBV5-6 and TRBJ1-2; TRBD1 matches at 8 bases. Germline-derived CDR1 and CDR2 are SGHDT and YYEEEE. There are 15 residues in the CDR3. V shed 7 bases, J shed 4 bases, and the junction held 12 bases outside the gene matches. This chain's CDR3 is CASGFGTGTGYGYTF. For the CDR3, the DNA is TGTGCCAGCGGTTTCGGAACCGGGACAGGCTATGGCTACACCTTC. Variable domain in full (rest from reference TRBV5-6 and TRBJ1-2): DAGVTQSPTHLIKTRGQQVTLRCSPKSGHDTVSWYQQALGQGPQFIFQYYEEEERQRGNFPDRFSGHQFPNYSSELNVNALLLGDSALYLCASGFGTGTGYGYTFGSGTRLTVV.

The sample holds a few counts of this clone. The CDR3 protein is CASSVGQGDEKLFF. The DNA of the CDR3 is TGTGCCAGCAGCGTTGGACAGGGGGATGAAAAACTGTTTTTT. The chain couples TRBV5-4 to TRBJ1-4, with 10 bases identical to TRBD1. Germline V gene data show CDR1 as SGHNT and CDR2 as YYREEE (reference sequence). V was pared by 4 bases and J by 6 bases, with 3 bases of the junction left unmatched. CDR3 length: 14 amino acids.

In its sample, this clone was seen once. The V and J genes are TRBV28 and TRBJ1-2; no clear D gene. Germline CDR1 is MDHEN and CDR2 is SYDVKM. The V end was cut by 3 bases, the J end by 4 bases, with 15 bases between. The CDR3 extends over 15 amino acids. CDR3 loop: CASSLGISLLYGYTF. The DNA of the CDR3 is TGTGCCAGCAGTTTGGGCATTTCCCTTCTCTATGGCTACACCTTC.

This clone was detected only a few times. The chain employs TRBV11-2 and TRBJ1-2, with 8 bases lining up with TRBD1. V was clipped by 5 bases and J by 6 bases; unmatched bases: 8. CDR1 SGHAT and CDR2 FQNNGV come from the germline V gene. CDR3 length: 14 amino acids. CDR3 bases: TGTGCCAGCAGCCCCCGACAGGGGAGGGATGGCTACACCTTC. Protein product: CASSPRQGRDGYTF.

The V gene is TRBV7-2, the J gene TRBJ2-3; 14 bases match TRBD2. CDR1 is SGHTA and CDR2 is FQGNSA in the germline V gene. This CDR3 is built from 18 residues. V trimming: 2 bases; J trimming: 6 bases; junction bases outside the gene matches: 10. CDR3: CASSLFVFGLAGGDTQYF. CDR3 sequence (DNA): TGTGCCAGCAGCTTATTTGTGTTTGGACTAGCGGGGGGCGATACGCAGTATTTT.

V and J are TRBV5-1 and TRBJ2-7; a possible D gene is TRBD1 (5 bases). Germline CDR1 is SGHRS and CDR2 is YFSETQ. Trimming cost V 2 bases and J 11 bases, with 11 bases left between them. The CDR3 sequence is 11 residues long. The CDR3 bases are TGCGCCAGCAGCTTCCCCCCCAGGGAGTACTTC. This gives the protein CASSFPPREYF.

This clone has just a few counts. The V call is TRBV7-9, the J call TRBJ2-5; a weak D match, TRBD2 (6 bases). The germline gives CDR1 SEHNR, CDR2 FQNEAQ (reference sequence). This CDR3 contains 15 residues. The ends were cut back, 5 bases at V and 9 bases at J, with 22 bases in the middle. The CDR3 sequence: CASSQDLANQVAQYF. The CDR3 DNA reads TGTGCCAGCAGCCAAGACCTAGCGAACCAAGTGGCCCAGTACTTC.

V is TRBV11-2 and J is TRBJ2-5; 7 bases line up with TRBD1. This CDR3 spans 13 amino acids. The V gene end was trimmed by 5 bases and the J gene end by 2 bases; junction bases not matched to a gene: 2. Germline V CDR1 and CDR2: SGHAT, FQNNGV. The CDR3 coding sequence is TGTGCCAGCAGCGGGGGACAGCAAGAGACCCAGTACTTC. Protein sequence: CASSGGQQETQYF.

This clone qualifies as medium-sized. This chain joins TRBV28 and TRBJ1-4; D gene unclear. The CDR3 loop spans 19 amino acids. The V end was cut by 5 bases, the J end by 0 bases, with 22 bases between. Per the germline V gene, CDR1 is MDHEN and CDR2 is SYDVKM. The CDR3 is CASSITPLFSLATNEKLFF. The CDR3 nucleotides are TGTGCCAGCAGTATAACGCCACTCTTTTCACTTGCAACTAATGAAAAACTGTTTTTT.

The sample holds a few counts of this clone. The chain uses TRBV7-2 and TRBJ2-2; D possibly corresponds to TRBD1 (5 bases). Germline assignment: CDR1 SGHTA and CDR2 FQGNSA. The CDR3 is 15 residues long. Trimming stripped 1 base from V and 4 bases from J, with 10 bases between. In DNA form, the CDR3 reads TGTGCCAGCAGCTTAGATAGGGGTCTCACCGGGGAGCTGTTTTTT. It codes for CASSLDRGLTGELFF. Full variable domain (missing parts from reference TRBV7-2 and TRBJ2-2): GAGVSQSPSNKVTEKGKDVELRCDPISGHTALYWYRQSLGQGLEFLIYFQGNSAPDKSGLPSDRFSAERTGGSVSTLTIQRTQQEDSAVYLCASSLDRGLTGELFFGEGSRLTVL.

This clone has a handful of counts. The rearrangement joins TRBV7-3 to TRBJ1-6, with a tentative D call TRBD1 (5 bases). V lost 1 base and J lost 11, with 15 bases in between. This CDR3 comprises 15 residues. Germline CDR1 is SGHTA and CDR2 is FQGTGA. CDR3 DNA sequence: TGTGCCAGCAGCTTAAATTCGGGGGTTGAGACACCCCTCCACTTT. Encoded protein: CASSLNSGVETPLHF.

On this clone: One junction end disagrees with the germline gene, perhaps due to a read error. This specimen includes other DNA sequences encoding the same CDR3. The V and J genes are TRBV5-6 and TRBJ1-4; 7 positions match TRBD1. Germline V CDR1 and CDR2: SGHDT, YYEEEE. The CDR3 contains 16 residues. This CDR3 is CASSSFSTGINEKLFF. The CDR3 nucleotides are TGTGCCAGCAGCTCGTTTTCGACAGGGATTAATGAAAAACTGTTCTTT.

The chain is built from TRBV6-5 and TRBJ2-5, with 9 bases lining up with TRBD2. The length of the CDR3 is 13 residues. Germline CDR1 and CDR2: MNHEY and SVGAGI. V shed 5 bases, J shed 2 bases, and the junction held 0 bases outside the gene matches. The CDR3, as DNA: TGTGCCAGCAGTGGACTAGCGCAAGAGACCCAGTACTTC. Translated: CASSGLAQETQYF.

V usage is TRBV16 and J usage is TRBJ1-2; D gene unclear. The V and J ends lost 2 bases and 8 bases respectively, with 12 bases between them. The CDR3 spans 13 residues. Germline CDR1 KGHSY, CDR2 FQNENV. CDR3 protein: CASSQDILWGYTF. In DNA, the CDR3 is TGTGCCAGCAGCCAAGACATACTGTGGGGCTACACCTTC. Full variable domain (rest looked up from reference TRBV16 and TRBJ1-2): GEEVAQTPKHLVRGEGQKAKLYCAPIKGHSYVFWYQQVLKNEFKFLISFQNENVFDETGMPKERFSAKCLPNSPCSLEIQATKLEDSAVYFCASSQDILWGYTFGSGTRLTVV.

This clone was recorded only once. The genes are TRBV7-2 and TRBJ2-4; D may be TRBD2 (7 bases). Germline assignment: CDR1 SGHTA and CDR2 FQGNSA. This CDR3 is 16 amino acids long. Trimming shortened V by 5 bases and J by 2 bases, and 16 bases separated the two germline ends. The CDR3: CASSTQGGGSKNIQYF. The CDR3 coding sequence is TGTGCCAGCAGCACACAGGGAGGGGGTTCCAAAAACATTCAGTACTTC.

This chain connects TRBV27 to TRBJ2-1; TRBD2 might be the D (6 bases). The CDR3 runs 16 residues. The V end was cut by 0 bases, the J end by 4 bases, with 13 bases between. The germline V gene has CDR1 MNHEY and CDR2 SMNVEV (reference sequence). In DNA form, the CDR3 reads TGTGCCAGCAGTTTATCCCCATTGGGGGGTTACAATGAGCAGTTCTTC. As protein: CASSLSPLGGYNEQFF.

This clone was found a few times. The gene calls are TRBV6-5 and TRBJ2-7, with D maybe TRBD1 (6 bases). With 5 bases removed from V and 3 bases from J, the gap between germline ends came to 14 bases. The CDR3 covers 14 residues. The germline V gene encodes CDR1 MNHEY and CDR2 SVGAGI. CDR3 sequence reads: CASSPQGAVYEQYF. For the CDR3, the DNA is TGTGCCAGCAGTCCACAGGGCGCGGTCTACGAGCAGTACTTC.

The gene calls are TRBV7-3 and TRBJ1-2; 10 bases are a match to TRBD1. The germline V gene encodes CDR1 SGHTA and CDR2 FQGTGA. The CDR3 totals 14 residues. With 4 bases clipped from V and 5 bases from J, the junction kept 4 bases outside the gene matches. The CDR3 is CASSSGTGAYGYTF. In DNA, the CDR3 is TGTGCCAGCAGCTCCGGGACAGGGGCATATGGCTACACCTTC.

A word on this clone: One end of the junction does not line up with germline, which may come from a read error. This sample includes further DNA sequences coding for the same CDR3. The chain uses TRBV28 and TRBJ2-3; tentative D call: TRBD2 (7 bases). Germline CDR1 MDHEN, CDR2 SYDVKM. The length of the CDR3 is 15 residues. The chain's CDR3 is CASSPGGPPTDTQYF. The CDR3 DNA reads TGTGCCAGCAGTCCGGGGGGCCCCCCTACGGATACACAGTATTTT.